Following are 2 T cell receptor beta chains from one sample sequenced in a study of CXCR3-negative and CXCR3-positive naive CD8 T cells. Study-wide results and limits: Relative to CXCR3-negative naive cells, CXCR3-positive naive cells had more hydrophobic TRB CDR3s.

In preparing the TRB cDNA libraries, 5' RACE with UMI labels was used. TCRdb reanalyzed the 5' RACE reads and collapses them to one entry per CDR3 protein, without DNA. In total, the table holds some 140,000 distinct CDR3 sequences. For these receptors, no antigen is known. The sequencing input was naive CXCR3+ CD8+ T cells from blood. Subset given: CD45RO-CCR7+CD27+CD95- naive CD8+ T cells expressing CXCR3 (TNR3+). The receptors here all came from a human donor in good health. Some clones in this sample may be carry-over from other donors' samples.

The CDR3 sequence is CASSLGQSVEQFF. The chain joins TRBV7-6 to TRBJ2-1; absent DNA, TCRdb's TRBD1 call cannot be checked. Germline CDR1 and CDR2: SGHVS and FNYEAQ. The CDR3 runs 13 residues.

The rearrangement links TRBV28 to TRBJ2-2; TCRdb proposes TRBD2, but this gene call is untestable without DNA. CDR1 MDHEN and CDR2 SYDVKM come from the germline V gene. The length of the CDR3 is 20 residues. The CDR3 protein is CASTQRTDSGRRSLPGELFF.